The 23 T cell receptor beta chains below all came from one sample that was sequenced in a study of blood T cell repertoires in COVID-19. TCRdb keeps only in-frame clones here, not all; method: immunoSEQ multiplex PCR. The table includes around 100,000 clones, 80% to 95% detected once. Sequenced: peripheral blood. The origin of the receptors is a man between 18 and 35 years old with COVID-19, enrolled during active disease.

This clone was counted a few times. The rearrangement links TRBV10-3 to TRBJ2-1; 9 nucleotides align to TRBD2. The germline CDR1 and CDR2 sequences are ENHRY and SYGVKD. This CDR3 is built from 16 residues. After removal of 4 bases from V and 8 bases from J, the junction contained 12 bases not matched to a gene. The CDR3: CAISGYQREAGDEQFF. CDR3 bases: TGTGCCATCAGTGGTTACCAGCGGGAGGCTGGAGATGAGCAGTTCTTC.

J is TRBJ1-5 and V is TRBV6-2 or TRBV6-3, with D possibly TRBD1 on 5 matching bases. This CDR3 is 14 amino acids long. Between the trimmed V and J ends, which lost 6 bases and 2 bases, there was a span of 11 bases. CDR1 and CDR2 from the germline V gene are MNHEY and SVGEGT. The CDR3: CASSHGGGNQPQHF. The CDR3 nucleotides are TGTGCCAGCAGCCACGGGGGGGGCAATCAGCCCCAGCATTTT.

This clone came up once. V usage is TRBV21-1 and J usage is TRBJ2-7; TRBD2 was called by the table and not checked on the DNA. TRBV21-1 is reported as a pseudogene. CDR3 length: 15 amino acids. Written as DNA, the CDR3 is TGTGCCAGCGTCGAAAGCGAAAAAATGTGGTACGAGCAGTACTTC. Translating it yields CASVESEKMWYEQYF.

The CDR3 DNA is TGTGCCAGCAGCCCGTACCGAGGGGGAGGGGACGAGCAGTACTTC. This translates into CASSPYRGGGDEQYF. The chain is built from TRBV9 and TRBJ2-7; perhaps TRBD2 as D (7 bases). V was trimmed by 4 bases and J by 5 bases, leaving 19 bases between them. The CDR3 consists of 15 residues. Germline loops: CDR1 SGDLS, CDR2 YYNGEE.

This chain uses TRBV28 with TRBJ2-3, with 8 bases identical to TRBD1. Germline CDR1 and CDR2: MDHEN and SYDVKM. Trimming removed 7 bases from V and 5 bases from J; junction bases left unmatched: 8. The CDR3 is 14 residues long. This CDR3 reads CASTTDRVVDTQYF. Written as DNA, the CDR3 is TGTGCCAGCACCACGGACAGGGTAGTAGATACGCAGTATTTT.

The chain employs TRBV5-1 and TRBJ2-5; D is unresolved. V was clipped by 1 base and J by 1 base, with 8 bases between them. The V gene's germline CDR1 is SGHRS and CDR2 YFSETQ. The CDR3 is made up of 14 amino acids. Here the CDR3 DNA reads TGCGCCAGCAGCTTGTTCGGGTCCCAAGAGACCCAGTACTTC. Its translation: CASSLFGSQETQYF.

This chain connects TRBV5-1 to TRBJ1-2, with D possibly TRBD1 on 6 matching bases. V was cut by 6 bases and J by 6 bases, with 18 bases left in between. This CDR3 is built from 14 residues. From germline, CDR1 is SGHRS and CDR2 YFSETQ. This CDR3 is CASNQGQSGNGYTF. CDR3 DNA: TGCGCCAGCAACCAAGGACAGAGCGGGAATGGCTACACCTTC.

This clone was seen a few times. The V gene is TRBV6-4, the J gene TRBJ2-1; 9 bases map to TRBD2. The CDR3 loop spans 15 amino acids. Germline assignment: CDR1 MRHNA and CDR2 SNTAGT. V lost 6 bases and J lost 7; bases outside the gene matches: 10. The CDR3 coding sequence is TGTGCCAGCAGAGCGATAGCGGGGGCGAAAAATGAGCAGTTCTTC. This translates into CASRAIAGAKNEQFF.

V is TRBV2 and J is TRBJ1-2; D might be TRBD1 (5 bases). Germline V gene lookup returns CDR1 SNHLY and CDR2 FYNNEI. The CDR3 totals 14 residues. V dropped 6 bases and J dropped 4 bases, with 15 bases sitting between them. CDR3 amino acids: CASRGIPGGYGYTF. The CDR3 DNA reads TGTGCCAGCAGGGGGATTCCGGGGGGCTATGGCTACACCTTC.

This rearrangement joins TRBV2 to TRBJ2-1; the match to TRBD1 covers 8 bases. After removal of 4 bases from V and 7 bases from J, the junction contained 9 bases not matched to a gene. Germline assignment: CDR1 SNHLY and CDR2 FYNNEI. The CDR3 is made up of 15 amino acids. CDR3 sequence: CASSAETGAGNEQFF. CDR3 nucleotides: TGTGCCAGCAGTGCGGAGACAGGGGCGGGTAATGAGCAGTTCTTC.

The rearrangement joins TRBV27 to TRBJ2-3; 12 nucleotides line up with TRBD2. V lost 5 bases, J lost 5 bases, and 8 bases stayed unmatched. Germline loops: CDR1 MNHEY, CDR2 SMNVEV (reference sequence). The CDR3 loop spans 16 amino acids. The CDR3 DNA sequence: TGTGCCAGCAGTCTACTAGCGGGAGGCTTGGTAGATACGCAGTATTTT. It codes for CASSLLAGGLVDTQYF.

The CDR3 is CASSPLTSGRDADTQYF. CDR3 nucleotides: TGTGCCAGCAGCCCGCTGACTAGCGGGAGGGATGCAGATACGCAGTATTTT. The chain links TRBV7-3 to TRBJ2-3; 14 positions agree with TRBD2. The CDR3 consists of 17 residues. The trim removed 5 bases at V and 4 bases at J, leaving 8 bases unmatched. CDR1 SGHTA and CDR2 FQGTGA come from the germline V gene.

The genes are TRBV7-3 and TRBJ2-7; D gene unclear. CDR3 length equals 11 residues. V was trimmed by 4 bases and J by 2 bases, leaving 3 bases between them. Germline values: CDR1 SGHTA, CDR2 FQGTGA. The CDR3 protein is CASSSPYEQYF. The CDR3 nucleotides are TGTGCCAGCAGCTCTCCCTACGAGCAGTACTTC. Variable domain in full (rest from reference TRBV7-3 and TRBJ2-7): GAGVSQTPSNKVTEKGKYVELRCDPISGHTALYWYRQSLGQGPEFLIYFQGTGAADDSGLPNDRFFAVRPEGSVSTLKIQRTERGDSAVYLCASSSPYEQYFGPGTRLTVT.

This clone was seen a handful of times. The chain couples TRBV5-6 to TRBJ1-1; 7 nucleotides line up with TRBD1. The CDR3 runs to 14 residues. The germline gives CDR1 SGHDT, CDR2 YYEEEE. The ends lost 9 bases at V and 4 bases at J; junction bases unmatched: 12. CDR3 loop: CATNLYRGGTEAFF. As DNA, the CDR3 is TGTGCCACCAACCTGTACAGGGGAGGCACTGAAGCTTTCTTT.

V usage is TRBV6-5 and J usage is TRBJ1-5, with a possible D match to TRBD1 (5 bases). Between the trimmed V and J ends, which lost 5 bases and 0 bases, there was a span of 11 bases. The CDR3 has 15 residues. The germline V gene encodes CDR1 MNHEY and CDR2 SVGAGI. As DNA, the CDR3 is TGTGCCAGCAGTCGTGCAGGGTATAGCAATCAGCCCCAGCATTTT. Translation: CASSRAGYSNQPQHF.

This clone was detected once. The chain combines TRBV15 with TRBJ2-1; a possible D gene is TRBD1 (5 bases). CDR3 length equals 15 residues. CDR1 and CDR2 (germline): LNHNV, YYDKDF (reference sequence). The ends were cut back, 0 bases at V and 3 bases at J, with 9 bases in the middle. The CDR3 bases are TGTGCCACCAGCAGAGACAGGGCCTACTACAATGAGCAGTTCTTC. This encodes CATSRDRAYYNEQFF.

This clone has a single count. The gene calls are TRBV11-2 and TRBJ1-2; no firm D call. The CDR3 is 12 residues long. V lost 5 bases and J 8 bases, leaving 12 bases between the germline ends. Germline values: CDR1 SGHAT, CDR2 FQNNGV. The CDR3 nucleotides are TGTGCCAGCAGCCCTGGACTGGACGGCTACACCTTC. Amino acid sequence: CASSPGLDGYTF.

The chain combines TRBV7-9 with TRBJ2-2; a weak D match, TRBD2 (6 bases). Germline V gene data show CDR1 as SEHNR and CDR2 as FQNEAQ (reference sequence). The CDR3 length is 11 residues. Trimming cost V 11 bases and J 4 bases, with 8 bases left between them. This chain's CDR3 is CAGLITGELFF. The CDR3 nucleotides are TGTGCCGGACTAATCACCGGGGAGCTGTTTTTT.

The chain links TRBV4-2 to TRBJ2-3; 13 bases are shared with TRBD2. The ends lost 4 bases at V and 0 bases at J; junction bases unmatched: 4. Germline assignment: CDR1 LGHNA and CDR2 YNFKEQ. The CDR3 loop spans 17 amino acids. CDR3 DNA: TGTGCCAGCAGCCTAGGGACTAGCGGGGCTAGCACAGATACGCAGTATTTT. Translated, it gives CASSLGTSGASTDTQYF.

This clone showed up just once. The J gene is TRBJ1-5, the V gene TRBV6-2 or TRBV6-3; D is perhaps TRBD1 (5 bases). The CDR3 extends over 15 amino acids. The germline gives CDR1 MNHEY, CDR2 SVGEGT. Between the trimmed V and J ends, which lost 0 bases and 2 bases, there was a span of 8 bases. CDR3 DNA sequence: TGTGCCAGCAGTTACTCTAGCAGGGGCAATCAGCCCCAGCATTTT. It encodes CASSYSSRGNQPQHF.

V usage is TRBV4-1 and J usage is TRBJ2-3; 8 bases map to TRBD2. The junction had 8 bases not matched to a gene; V was cut back by 1 base and J by 2 bases. The CDR3 spans 17 residues. Germline assignment: CDR1 MGHRA and CDR2 YSYEKL. The CDR3 nucleotides read TGCGCCAGCAGCCAAGTAAAAATGGGACTAGTCACAGATACGCAGTATTTT. It translates to CASSQVKMGLVTDTQYF.

This chain links TRBV12-3 or TRBV12-4 with TRBJ2-7; D is perhaps TRBD1 (5 bases). V was pared by 4 bases and J by 6 bases, with 13 bases between. The CDR3 spans 13 residues. DNA for the CDR3: TGTGCCAGCAGTTGGGGCAGGGTTTTCGAGCAGTACTTC. Its protein is CASSWGRVFEQYF.

The genes are TRBV7-2 and TRBJ2-7, with a possible D match to TRBD1 (5 bases). The CDR3 is 15 amino acids. Germline CDR1 and CDR2: SGHTA and FQGNSA. V shed 1 base and J shed 7 bases, with 17 bases lying between them. CDR3 nucleotides: TGTGCCAGCAGCTTAGGGAGTCTGGGGCCTAGGGAGCAGTACTTC. Amino acids: CASSLGSLGPREQYF.